The 19 T cell receptor beta chains listed next were all sequenced from one sample in a study of blood T cell repertoires in COVID-19. Method: immunoSEQ multiplex PCR; TCRdb's copy keeps in-frame clones and lacks some. The repertoire holds 150,000 to 200,000 clones, with around 82% as singletons. The sample comprised peripheral blood. Every receptor here comes from a woman between 40 and 55 years old with COVID-19, enrolled during active disease.

This chain connects TRBV5-4 to TRBJ2-3; D is possibly TRBD2 (6 bases). The CDR3 runs 19 residues. Germline loops: CDR1 SGHNT, CDR2 YYREEE (reference sequence). With 1 base removed from V and 0 bases from J, the gap between germline ends came to 21 bases. DNA of the CDR3: TGTGCCAGCAGCTTGTCAGGAGGGGTCAGGGTGGAGAGCACAGATACGCAGTATTTT. Translation: CASSLSGGVRVESTDTQYF.

The chain uses TRBV4-1 and TRBJ2-1, with D hard to call. Trimming took off 0 bases at V and 0 bases at J, with 9 bases between the two ends. The CDR3 consists of 16 residues. In germline, CDR1 is MGHRA, CDR2 YSYEKL. The CDR3 sequence is CASSQDPTGSYNEQFF. CDR3 DNA sequence: TGCGCCAGCAGCCAAGATCCTACGGGCTCCTACAATGAGCAGTTCTTC.

The rearrangement links TRBV4-1 to TRBJ2-1; 15 positions match TRBD2. J was trimmed by 4 bases and V by 5 bases; bases with no gene match: 3. Germline V lookup: CDR1 MGHRA, CDR2 YSYEKL. The CDR3 has 16 residues. CDR3 loop: CASSYGLAGGYNEQFF. DNA for the CDR3: TGCGCCAGCAGCTACGGACTAGCGGGAGGGTACAATGAGCAGTTCTTC.

V gene TRBV2 combines with J gene TRBJ1-2, with 7 nucleotides matching TRBD1. Looked up from germline, CDR1 is SNHLY and CDR2 is FYNNEI. This CDR3 is 15 amino acids long. The J segment lost 7 bases and the V segment lost 7 bases, leaving 15 bases of the junction unmatched. DNA of the CDR3: TGTGCCAGCACCAGACAGGGCGCTCCCACAGGTGGCTACACCTTC. Amino acids: CASTRQGAPTGGYTF. Based on the CDR3 plus reference TRBV2 and TRBJ1-2, the full variable domain is EPEVTQTPSHQVTQMGQEVILRCVPISNHLYFYWYRQILGQKVEFLVSFYNNEISEKSEIFDDQFSVERPDGSNFTLKIRSTKLEDSAMYFCASTRQGAPTGGYTFGSGTRLTVV.

The rearrangement joins TRBV5-1 to TRBJ2-7, with 9 positions matching TRBD2. The CDR3 has 14 amino acids. The germline CDR1 and CDR2 sequences are SGHRS and YFSETQ. J was trimmed by 4 bases and V by 1 base; bases with no gene match: 3. The CDR3 nucleotides read TGCGCCAGCAGCTTGTTGGCGGGAGGGTACGAGCAGTACTTC. It encodes CASSLLAGGYEQYF.

The chain employs TRBV12-3 or TRBV12-4 and TRBJ2-1; D is unclear. The CDR3 runs 13 residues. The V and J ends lost 3 bases and 5 bases respectively, with 8 bases between them. In DNA, the CDR3 is TGTGCCAGCAGTTTGTCCCTTAACAATGAGCAGTTCTTC. Its protein is CASSLSLNNEQFF.

Note on this clone: An end of the junction does not agree with germline; a read error may underlie this. The CDR3 DNA is TGTGCCAGCAGCCACAGCGGGCATCACTACGAGCAGTGCTTC. The encoded protein is CASSHSGHHYEQCF. The chain combines TRBV3-1 (or the pseudogene TRBV3-2) with TRBJ2-7, with a tentative D call TRBD2 (6 bases). The CDR3 runs 14 residues. Germline CDR1 and CDR2: LGHDT and YNNKEL (reference sequence).

This CDR3 is CASSEGWGGYGTDTQYF. CDR3 bases: TGTGCCAGCAGTGAAGGATGGGGGGGCTACGGCACAGATACGCAGTATTTT. The J gene is TRBJ2-3, the V gene TRBV6-1; D perhaps matches TRBD2 (7 bases). Trimming stripped 1 base from V and 1 base from J, with 15 bases between. The germline V gene has CDR1 MNHNS and CDR2 SASEGT. The CDR3 spans 17 residues.

The chain combines TRBV20-1 with TRBJ2-1; TRBD2 matches at 7 bases. Trimming at V came to 6 bases and at J to 7 bases, leaving 15 bases not matched to a gene. The CDR3 totals 15 residues. Germline assignment: CDR1 DFQATT and CDR2 SNEGSKA (reference sequence). CDR3 sequence reads: CSASLLAENRNEQFF. CDR3 nucleotides: TGCAGTGCGAGTCTCCTAGCGGAAAATAGGAATGAGCAGTTCTTC.

The rearrangement links TRBV18 to TRBJ2-2; tentative D call: TRBD2 (6 bases). Germline-derived CDR1 and CDR2 are KGHSH and LQKENI. There are 14 residues in the CDR3. V was pared by 3 bases and J by 6 bases, with 11 bases between. CDR3 protein: CASSPPGTPGELFF. The CDR3 DNA sequence: TGTGCCAGCTCACCTCCCGGGACTCCCGGGGAGCTGTTTTTT.

The chain employs TRBV6-2 or TRBV6-3 and TRBJ2-3; TRBD2 might be the D (6 bases). CDR1 is MNHEY and CDR2 is SVGEGT in the germline V gene. V was trimmed by 6 bases and J by 2 bases, leaving 12 bases between them. The CDR3 has 14 residues. In nucleotides, the CDR3 is TGTGCCAGCAGCCTGGGACTGACCACAGATACGCAGTATTTT. Residues: CASSLGLTTDTQYF.

V gene TRBV18 combines with J gene TRBJ1-6, with 10 bases aligning to TRBD1. Germline V lookup: CDR1 KGHSH, CDR2 LQKENI. J was trimmed by 4 bases and V by 4 bases; bases with no gene match: 4. CDR3 size: 16 residues. The CDR3 loop reads CASSRQGAGYNSPLHF. Written as DNA, the CDR3 is TGTGCCAGCTCACGACAGGGGGCTGGGTATAATTCACCCCTCCACTTT.

The chain carries TRBV19 and TRBJ1-2; D is uncertain. The CDR3 sequence is 14 residues long. CDR1 LNHDA and CDR2 SQIVND come from the germline V gene (reference sequence). V was shortened by 4 bases and J by 5 bases, with 14 bases between the two germline ends. CDR3 nucleotide sequence: TGTGCCAGTAGTACGACGGGGATTTTTTATGGCTACACCTTC. Its translation: CASSTTGIFYGYTF.

V is TRBV6-6 and J is TRBJ2-7, with TRBD1 matching 7 bases. Germline CDR1 reads MNHNY; CDR2 reads SVGAGI (reference sequence). The CDR3 covers 16 residues. J lost 7 bases, V lost 10 bases, and 22 bases had no gene match. Written as DNA, the CDR3 is TGTGCCACCTCCCCACGGGACAGCTCAGGTTTTTTTGAGCAGTACTTC. Encoded protein: CATSPRDSSGFFEQYF.

The chain carries TRBV29-1 and TRBJ2-2, with 8 nucleotides matching TRBD1. J gave up 4 bases and V 6 bases, and 4 bases lay outside the gene matches. The V gene's germline CDR1 is SQVTM and CDR2 ANQGSEA. The length of the CDR3 is 13 residues. CDR3 protein: CSVKQGGTGELFF. The CDR3 DNA reads TGCAGCGTCAAACAGGGGGGCACCGGGGAGCTGTTTTTT.

V is TRBV11-2 and J is TRBJ2-1, with D possibly matching TRBD1 (6 bases). The V gene's germline CDR1 is SGHAT and CDR2 FQNNGV. Trimming stripped 1 base from V and 8 bases from J, with 12 bases between. The CDR3 has 14 residues. The chain's CDR3 is CASSLVLQGDEQFF. CDR3 sequence (DNA): TGTGCCAGCAGCTTAGTATTACAGGGTGATGAGCAGTTCTTC.

The V gene is TRBV11-3, the J gene TRBJ1-3, with D possibly being TRBD1 (5 bases). V was shortened by 3 bases and J by 2 bases, with 8 bases between the two germline ends. From germline, CDR1 is SGHNT and CDR2 YENEEA. The CDR3 is made up of 14 amino acids. DNA for the CDR3: TGTGCCAGCAGCTTCACAGGCCCTGGAAACACCATATATTTT. Protein: CASSFTGPGNTIYF.

This rearrangement joins TRBV10-3 to TRBJ1-1; D gene ambiguous. Germline V lookup: CDR1 ENHRY, CDR2 SYGVKD. This CDR3 comprises 14 residues. Trimming removed 4 bases at V and 3 bases at J, with 12 bases between. The CDR3 sequence: CAISVTDGDTEAFF. CDR3 DNA: TGTGCCATCAGTGTTACTGACGGAGACACTGAAGCTTTCTTT.

The genes are TRBV28 and TRBJ1-5, with D perhaps TRBD1 (5 bases). Trimming stripped 3 bases from V and 1 base from J, with 10 bases between. The CDR3 covers 15 residues. The V gene's germline CDR1 is MDHEN and CDR2 SYDVKM. CDR3 bases: TGTGCCAGCAGTTTTTTGACAGTAAGCAATCAGCCCCAGCATTTT. It specifies CASSFLTVSNQPQHF.